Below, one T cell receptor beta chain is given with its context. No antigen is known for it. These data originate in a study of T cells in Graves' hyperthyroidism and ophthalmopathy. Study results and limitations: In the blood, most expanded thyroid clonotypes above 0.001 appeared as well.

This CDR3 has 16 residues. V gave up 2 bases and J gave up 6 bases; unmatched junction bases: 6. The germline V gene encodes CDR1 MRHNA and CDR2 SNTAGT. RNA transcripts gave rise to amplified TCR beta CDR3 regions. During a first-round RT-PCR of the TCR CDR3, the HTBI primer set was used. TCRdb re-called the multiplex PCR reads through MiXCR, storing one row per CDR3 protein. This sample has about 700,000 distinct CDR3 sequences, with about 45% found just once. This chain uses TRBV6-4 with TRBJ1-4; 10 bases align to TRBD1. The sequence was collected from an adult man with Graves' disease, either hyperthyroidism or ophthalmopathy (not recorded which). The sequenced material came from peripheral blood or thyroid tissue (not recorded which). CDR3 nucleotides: TGTGCCAGCAGTGACCGCTCCGGGACAGGGGATGAAAAACTGTTTTTT. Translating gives CASSDRSGTGDEKLFF.